This T cell receptor (beta chain) derives from a study of T cell repertoires in cytomegalovirus infection. Study context: It was the public TCR beta signatures that indicated both CMV infection and matching HLA type. General study results and limits: CMV carriers with the relevant HLA were identified by cumulative public TCR beta family frequency. Predominance within the ex vivo response was attributable to HLA-C-restricted CMV-specific TCR beta clonotypes.

Germline V CDR1 and CDR2: DFQATT, SNEGSKA (reference sequence). The CDR3 sequence is 16 residues long. V was shortened by 0 bases and J by 0 bases, with 13 bases between the two germline ends. On this clonotype itself: What it binds is unknown.

MiXCR, applied by TCRdb to the reads, yields one record per CDR3 protein. Of about 230,000 distinct CDR3 sequences listed, roughly 22% are singletons. This receptor was identified in a human donor in good health (CMV status not recorded). Some clones in this sample may be carry-over from other donors' samples. Source material: CD8+ T cells from PBMCs. This chain uses TRBV20-1 with TRBJ2-3; weak D call: TRBD1 (5 bases). The CDR3 nucleotides read TGCAGTGCTAGAGATCTGACAGATGCTAGCACAGATACGCAGTATTTT. Residues: CSARDLTDASTDTQYF.